Below are 31 T cell receptor beta chains sequenced from a single sample in a study of technical replicates of blood from several donors. Assay: immunoSEQ multiplex PCR; the TCRdb copy retains only in-frame clones and omits some. The sample includes under 95,000 clones, 98% seen only once; the top ten take approximately 0.15%. Sequencing was carried out using T cells isolated from PBMCs. The receptor set was obtained from a human donor in good health.

The chain couples TRBV29-1 to TRBJ2-1; weak D call: TRBD2 (6 bases). CDR3 length: 13 amino acids. The ends were cut back, 5 bases at V and 6 bases at J, with 14 bases in the middle. Germline V lookup: CDR1 SQVTM, CDR2 ANQGSEA. The DNA for the CDR3 is TGCAGCGTTCACTCGTCCGGGAGCAATGAGCAGTTCTTC. Protein sequence: CSVHSSGSNEQFF.

The table lists this clone with a count of one. This chain connects TRBV2 to TRBJ2-1, with D possibly matching TRBD2 (6 bases). V was pared by 7 bases and J by 6 bases, with 19 bases between. This CDR3 is built from 15 residues. CDR1 and CDR2 from the germline V gene are SNHLY and FYNNEI. The DNA for the CDR3 is TGTGCCAGCATCGGGGCTTCCGGGACTCTCAATGAGCAGTTCTTC. Translated, it gives CASIGASGTLNEQFF.

The gene calls are TRBV7-9 and TRBJ2-2, with D maybe TRBD1 (5 bases). Trimming took off 6 bases at V and 10 bases at J, with 18 bases between the two ends. CDR3 length: 14 amino acids. Germline V lookup: CDR1 SEHNR, CDR2 FQNEAQ (reference sequence). The CDR3 loop reads CASSQQGSAAELFF. Written as DNA, the CDR3 is TGTGCCAGCAGTCAGCAGGGAAGCGCTGCGGAGCTGTTTTTT.

This sequence joins TRBV6-4 and TRBJ2-1, with 11 bases that match TRBD2. The V segment lost 5 bases and the J segment 10 bases; nucleotides outside the gene matches: 7. This CDR3 has 14 amino acids. The V gene's germline CDR1 is MRHNA and CDR2 SNTAGT. CDR3 in DNA: TGTGCCAGCAGTAGTAGCGGGGGGGCCCAGGAGCAGTTCTTC. Encoded protein: CASSSSGGAQEQFF.

The chain employs TRBV19 and TRBJ2-3, with D possibly being TRBD2 (5 bases). From germline, CDR1 is LNHDA and CDR2 SQIVND (reference sequence). V was shortened by 7 bases and J by 0 bases, with 14 bases between the two germline ends. The CDR3 is 15 amino acids. CDR3 amino acids: CASNRLASSTDTQYF. The DNA for the CDR3 is TGTGCCAGTAATAGGCTAGCCTCTAGCACAGATACGCAGTATTTT.

The chain joins TRBV5-1 to TRBJ1-1; 7 bases align to TRBD1. Germline loops: CDR1 SGHRS, CDR2 YFSETQ. Germline trimming cut 1 base from V and 4 bases from J; bases unmatched to any gene: 4. The CDR3 sequence is 14 residues long. CDR3 region: CASSLRQGGTEAFF. The CDR3, as DNA: TGCGCCAGCAGCTTGAGGCAGGGGGGCACTGAAGCTTTCTTT.

The J gene is TRBJ1-1, the V gene TRBV15; D is unclear. Germline CDR1 is LNHNV and CDR2 is YYDKDF (reference sequence). Trimming cost V 3 bases and J 5 bases, with 10 bases left between them. There are 13 residues in the CDR3. The DNA for the CDR3 is TGTGCCACCAGCAGGAGGGAGAGGACTGAAGCTTTCTTT. Protein product: CATSRRERTEAFF. Looking up the rest from reference TRBV15 and TRBJ1-1 gives the full variable domain: DAMVIQNPRYQVTQFGKPVTLSCSQTLNHNVMYWYQQKSSQAPKLLFHYYDKDFNNEADTPDNFQSRRPNTSFCFLDIRSPGLGDTAMYLCATSRRERTEAFFGQGTRLTVV.

The chain uses TRBV5-8 and TRBJ2-7; TRBD1 matches at 7 bases. CDR3 length equals 15 residues. Germline trimming cut 0 bases from V and 0 bases from J; bases unmatched to any gene: 3. CDR1 is SGHTS and CDR2 is YDEGEE in the germline V gene. The DNA for the CDR3 is TGTGCCAGCAGCTTGGTTTGGGACAGCTCCTACGAGCAGTACTTC. The encoded protein is CASSLVWDSSYEQYF.

The V and J genes are TRBV11-3 and TRBJ1-2; D is unclear. V was clipped by 4 bases and J by 4 bases, with 4 bases between them. Germline CDR1 is SGHNT and CDR2 is YENEEA. This CDR3 spans 11 amino acids. The CDR3 sequence is CASSSVYGYTF. In DNA, the CDR3 is TGTGCCAGCAGCTCCGTCTATGGCTACACCTTC.

Remarks on this clone: A read error may produce the germline difference seen at one junction end. The chain joins TRBV30 to TRBJ1-4; TRBD1 agrees at 8 bases. CDR1 and CDR2 (germline): GTSNPN, SVGIG (reference sequence). CDR3 length: 17 amino acids. CDR3 bases: TGTGCCGGGAGTCGCAGGGGGCAATTTTGGGCTAATGAAAAACTGTTTTTT. It specifies CAGSRRGQFWANEKLFF. Drawing the rest from reference TRBV30 and TRBJ1-4, the complete variable domain is SQTIHQWPATLVQPVGSPLSLECTVEGTSNPNLYWYRQAAGRGLQLLFYSVGIGQISSEVPQNLSASRPQDRQFILSSKKLLLSDSGFYLCAGSRRGQFWANEKLFFGSGTQLSVL.

V usage is TRBV5-5 and J usage is TRBJ2-7; TRBD2 is a possible D gene (8 bases). This CDR3 region has 14 residues. V gave up 3 bases and J gave up 12 bases, with 22 bases separating them. CDR1 is SGHKS, CDR2 YYEKEE, per germline (reference sequence). DNA for the CDR3: TGTGCCAGCAGCTCGCCGGGACAGAGGGGACTAGGGTACTTC. This sequence encodes CASSSPGQRGLGYF.

The chain is built from TRBV4-2 and TRBJ2-3; 10 positions match TRBD2. This CDR3 has 15 amino acids. V shed 1 base, J shed 6 bases, and the junction held 4 bases outside the gene matches. In germline, CDR1 is LGHNA, CDR2 YNFKEQ. As DNA, the CDR3 is TGTGCCAGCAGCCAAGTGGAAGCGGGAGGGGATACGCAGTATTTT. Its protein product is CASSQVEAGGDTQYF.

The chain is built from TRBV7-8 and TRBJ1-1, with D unresolved. This CDR3 is 14 amino acids long. The V and J ends lost 3 bases and 4 bases respectively, with 12 bases between them. In germline, CDR1 is SGHVS, CDR2 FQNEAQ. The CDR3 loop reads CASSFEPGGTEAFF. The CDR3 region has the DNA TGTGCCAGCAGCTTCGAGCCCGGTGGCACTGAAGCTTTCTTT.

The rearrangement uses TRBV11-3 and TRBJ2-3; D not certain. The length of the CDR3 is 14 residues. V shed 1 base and J shed 0 bases, with 5 bases lying between them. Germline V gene sequence: CDR1 SGHNT, CDR2 YENEEA. CDR3 sequence reads: CASSLGRSTDTQYF. CDR3 coding DNA: TGTGCCAGCAGCTTAGGGCGGAGCACAGATACGCAGTATTTT.

CDR3 amino acids: CASSPGGEGYTF. The CDR3 DNA reads TGTGCCAGCTCACCAGGGGGCGAAGGCTACACCTTC. The rearrangement uses TRBV18 and TRBJ1-2, with a tentative D call TRBD1 (6 bases). Germline V gene data show CDR1 as KGHSH and CDR2 as LQKENI. This CDR3 has 12 amino acids. Trimming shortened V by 2 bases and J by 8 bases, and 9 bases separated the two germline ends.

The gene calls are TRBV4-1 and TRBJ1-1; maybe TRBD1 (6 bases). V was trimmed by 2 bases and J by 11 bases, leaving 24 bases between them. CDR3 length equals 16 residues. CDR1 and CDR2 from the germline V gene are MGHRA and YSYEKL. The CDR3 protein is CASSQPKDRSGGGAFF. The DNA of the CDR3 is TGCGCCAGCAGCCAACCCAAAGACAGGTCCGGCGGTGGGGCTTTCTTT.

The V and J genes are TRBV9 and TRBJ2-1; D perhaps matches TRBD2 (7 bases). Germline-derived CDR1 and CDR2 are SGDLS and YYNGEE. V shed 2 bases and J shed 2 bases, with 14 bases lying between them. The CDR3 consists of 16 residues. As DNA, the CDR3 is TGTGCCAGCAGCGTGGGGGGCGGGAGTGCCTACAATGAGCAGTTCTTC. This translates into CASSVGGGSAYNEQFF.

The genes are TRBV28 and TRBJ1-1, with D perhaps TRBD1 (6 bases). The ends were cut back, 5 bases at V and 1 base at J, with 11 bases in the middle. The CDR3 length is 14 residues. Per the germline V gene, CDR1 is MDHEN and CDR2 is SYDVKM. CDR3 DNA sequence: TGTGCCAGCAGTGCACAGGGTCGGAACACTGAAGCTTTCTTT. Translating it yields CASSAQGRNTEAFF.

The chain uses TRBV10-2 and TRBJ2-5; 13 nucleotides agree with TRBD2. The CDR3 contains 15 residues. Germline CDR1 WSHSY, CDR2 SAAADI. With 3 bases clipped from V and 8 bases from J, the junction kept 6 bases outside the gene matches. CDR3 nucleotide sequence: TGCGCCAGCAGTGATGGACTAGCGGGAGCTTATACCCAGTACTTC. The encoded protein is CASSDGLAGAYTQYF.

The gene calls are TRBV11-3 and TRBJ2-2, with D perhaps TRBD1 (5 bases). This CDR3 is built from 13 residues. Germline loops: CDR1 SGHNT, CDR2 YENEEA. V was cut by 2 bases and J by 4 bases, with 5 bases left in between. The CDR3 sequence is CASSLQGTGELFF. CDR3 DNA: TGTGCCAGCAGCTTACAGGGCACCGGGGAGCTGTTTTTT.

The chain recombines TRBV2 with TRBJ1-2; D is uncertain. Germline loops: CDR1 SNHLY, CDR2 FYNNEI. This CDR3 is built from 13 residues. The V end was cut by 3 bases, the J end by 4 bases, with 9 bases between. The CDR3 loop is CASSDHEIYGYTF. The CDR3 DNA reads as TGTGCCAGCAGTGATCACGAGATCTATGGCTACACCTTC.

The V gene is TRBV7-6, the J gene TRBJ2-1; 10 nucleotides match TRBD2. The CDR3 is made up of 15 amino acids. J gave up 9 bases and V 1 base, and 6 bases lay outside the gene matches. Germline V lookup: CDR1 SGHVS, CDR2 FNYEAQ. CDR3 amino acids: CASSLEVAGGGEQFF. In nucleotides, the CDR3 is TGTGCCAGCAGCTTAGAGGTAGCGGGAGGCGGTGAGCAGTTCTTC.

The chain recombines TRBV10-2 with TRBJ2-1, with TRBD1 identical over 11 bases. J gave up 8 bases and V 9 bases, and 9 bases lay outside the gene matches. CDR1 and CDR2 (germline): WSHSY, SAAADI. CDR3 size: 14 residues. The CDR3 loop reads CASSTGTGGYEQFF. The DNA for the CDR3 is TGCGCCAGTTCGACCGGGACAGGGGGATATGAGCAGTTCTTC.

The chain uses TRBV4-1 and TRBJ2-3; the match to TRBD2 covers 7 bases. Germline V gene data show CDR1 as MGHRA and CDR2 as YSYEKL. V shed 1 base, J shed 0 bases, and the junction held 7 bases outside the gene matches. This CDR3 spans 17 amino acids. CDR3 DNA: TGCGCCAGCAGCCAAGTGGGGTTGGGGGGGAGCACAGATACGCAGTATTTT. Translation gives CASSQVGLGGSTDTQYF.

The rearrangement links TRBV27 to TRBJ2-3, with D uncertain. The V gene's germline CDR1 is MNHEY and CDR2 SMNVEV (reference sequence). This CDR3 comprises 13 residues. V was shortened by 6 bases and J by 2 bases, with 9 bases between the two germline ends. The CDR3 loop reads CASRLSNTDTQYF. The CDR3 DNA sequence: TGTGCCAGCAGACTCTCGAACACAGATACGCAGTATTTT.

The chain couples TRBV27 to TRBJ2-3; possible D gene TRBD1, 6 bases. CDR3 length: 14 residues. Germline V gene sequence: CDR1 MNHEY, CDR2 SMNVEV (reference sequence). Trimming left V 4 bases short and J 1 base short, with 9 bases between. DNA of the CDR3: TGTGCCAGCAGTTCCCGGACAGGCACAGATACGCAGTATTTT. It yields the protein CASSSRTGTDTQYF.

This chain uses TRBV5-4 with TRBJ2-3; 13 nucleotides agree with TRBD2. Germline CDR1 SGHNT, CDR2 YYREEE (reference sequence). The CDR3 has 18 residues. V was clipped by 5 bases and J by 2 bases; unmatched bases: 11. The CDR3 region is CASSYRLAGGPATDTQYF. DNA of the CDR3: TGTGCCAGCAGTTATAGACTAGCGGGGGGCCCCGCCACAGATACGCAGTATTTT.

In its sample, this clone was seen a few times. The chain couples TRBV30 to TRBJ1-1; D unclear. The V end lost 2 bases, the J end lost 0 bases, and 10 bases lay between the germline ends. Germline V lookup: CDR1 GTSNPN, CDR2 SVGIG (reference sequence). This CDR3 contains 14 residues. In DNA form, the CDR3 reads TGTGCCTGGAGTAAGACAAGTTTGAACACTGAAGCTTTCTTT. Translation: CAWSKTSLNTEAFF.

This sequence joins TRBV6-4 and TRBJ1-1, with D hard to call. V lost 7 bases, J lost 8 bases, and 11 bases lay in between. The CDR3 loop spans 11 amino acids. CDR1 and CDR2 from the germline V gene are MRHNA and SNTAGT. CDR3 residues: CASMGMREAFF. In nucleotides, the CDR3 is TGTGCCAGCATGGGTATGCGGGAAGCTTTCTTT.

The J gene is TRBJ1-2, the V gene TRBV5-4, with TRBD1 as a possible D gene (5 bases). V lost 2 bases and J 5 bases, leaving 13 bases between the germline ends. The length of the CDR3 is 14 residues. Per the germline V gene, CDR1 is SGHNT and CDR2 is YYREEE (reference sequence). The CDR3 region is CASSLVAGPYGYTF. CDR3 in DNA: TGTGCCAGCAGCTTAGTGGCAGGGCCTTATGGCTACACCTTC.

This chain connects TRBV9 to TRBJ1-2, with D unclear. V was clipped by 4 bases and J by 0 bases, with 13 bases between them. This CDR3 has 15 amino acids. Germline lookup yields CDR1 SGDLS and CDR2 YYNGEE. The CDR3 protein is CASSPTWATNYGYTF. The CDR3 nucleotides read TGTGCCAGCAGCCCCACATGGGCCACTAACTATGGCTACACCTTC.